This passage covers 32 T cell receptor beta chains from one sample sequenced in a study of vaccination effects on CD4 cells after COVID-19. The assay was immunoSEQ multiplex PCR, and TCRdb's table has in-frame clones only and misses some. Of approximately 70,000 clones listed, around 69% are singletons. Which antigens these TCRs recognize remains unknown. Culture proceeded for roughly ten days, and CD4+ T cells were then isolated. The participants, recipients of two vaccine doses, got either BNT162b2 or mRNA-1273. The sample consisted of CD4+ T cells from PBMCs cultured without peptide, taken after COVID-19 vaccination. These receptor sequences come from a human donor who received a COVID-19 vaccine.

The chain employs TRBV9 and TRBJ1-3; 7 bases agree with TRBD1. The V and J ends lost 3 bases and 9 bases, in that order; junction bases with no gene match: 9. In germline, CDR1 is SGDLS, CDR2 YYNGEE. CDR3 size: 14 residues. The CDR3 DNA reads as TGTGCCAGCAGCGCCCTAACAGGGGCGACCACCATATATTTT. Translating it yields CASSALTGATTIYF. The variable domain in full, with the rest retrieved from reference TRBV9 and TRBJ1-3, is DSGVTQTPKHLITATGQRVTLRCSPRSGDLSVYWYQQSLDQGLQFLIQYYNGEERAKGNILERFSAQQFPDLHSELNLSSLELGDSALYFCASSALTGATTIYFGEGSWLTVV.

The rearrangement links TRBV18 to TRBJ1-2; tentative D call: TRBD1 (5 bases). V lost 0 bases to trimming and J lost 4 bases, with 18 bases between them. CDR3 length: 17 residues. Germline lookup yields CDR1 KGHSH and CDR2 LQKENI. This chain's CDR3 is CASSPPLGPVSGYGYTF. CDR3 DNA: TGTGCCAGCTCACCACCTCTGGGGCCGGTGTCGGGCTATGGCTACACCTTC.

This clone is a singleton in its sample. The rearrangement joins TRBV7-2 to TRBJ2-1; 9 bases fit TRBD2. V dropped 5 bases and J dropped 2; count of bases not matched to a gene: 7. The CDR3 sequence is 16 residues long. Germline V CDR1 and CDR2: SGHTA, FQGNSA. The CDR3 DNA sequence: TGTGCCAGCAGCGTTACAAGCGGGGGGACCTACAATGAGCAGTTCTTC. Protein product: CASSVTSGGTYNEQFF.

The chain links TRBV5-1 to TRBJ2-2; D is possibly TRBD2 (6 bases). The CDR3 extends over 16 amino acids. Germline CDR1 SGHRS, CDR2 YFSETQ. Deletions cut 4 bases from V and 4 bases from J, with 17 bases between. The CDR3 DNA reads TGCGCCAGCAGCGTGGAGGGAGGTCAGCCCACCGGGGAGCTGTTTTTT. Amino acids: CASSVEGGQPTGELFF.

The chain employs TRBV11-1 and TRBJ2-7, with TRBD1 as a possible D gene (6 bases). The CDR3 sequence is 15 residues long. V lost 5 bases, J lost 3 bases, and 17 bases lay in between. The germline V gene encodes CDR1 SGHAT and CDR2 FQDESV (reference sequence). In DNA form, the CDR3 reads TGTGCCAGCAGCACGCCGCACAGGGTAGTCTACGAGCAGTACGTC. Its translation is CASSTPHRVVYEQYV.

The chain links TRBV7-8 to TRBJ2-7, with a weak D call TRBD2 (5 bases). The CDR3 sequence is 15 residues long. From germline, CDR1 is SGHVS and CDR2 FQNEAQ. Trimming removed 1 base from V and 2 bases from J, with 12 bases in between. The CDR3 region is CASSLGRPTTYEQYV. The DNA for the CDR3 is TGTGCCAGCAGCTTAGGGCGCCCGACTACCTACGAGCAGTACGTC.

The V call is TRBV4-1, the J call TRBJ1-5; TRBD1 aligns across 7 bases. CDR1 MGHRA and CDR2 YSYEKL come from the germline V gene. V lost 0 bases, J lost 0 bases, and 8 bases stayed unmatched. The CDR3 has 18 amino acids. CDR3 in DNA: TGCGCCAGCAGCCAAGAGGGGGACAGATATTATAGCAATCAGCCCCAGCATTTT. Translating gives CASSQEGDRYYSNQPQHF.

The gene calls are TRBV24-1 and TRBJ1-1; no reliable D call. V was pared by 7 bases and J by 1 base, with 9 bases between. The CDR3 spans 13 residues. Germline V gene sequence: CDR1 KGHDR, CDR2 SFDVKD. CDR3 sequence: CATSRDGNTEAFF. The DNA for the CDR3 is TGTGCCACCAGCCGGGATGGGAACACTGAAGCTTTCTTT.

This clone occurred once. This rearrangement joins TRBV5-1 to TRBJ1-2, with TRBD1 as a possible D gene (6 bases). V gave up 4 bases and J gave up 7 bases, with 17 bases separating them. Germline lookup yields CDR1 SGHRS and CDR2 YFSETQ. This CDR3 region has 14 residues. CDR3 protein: CASSPPLTGLGYTF. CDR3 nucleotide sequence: TGCGCCAGCAGCCCGCCCTTGACAGGTCTTGGCTACACCTTC.

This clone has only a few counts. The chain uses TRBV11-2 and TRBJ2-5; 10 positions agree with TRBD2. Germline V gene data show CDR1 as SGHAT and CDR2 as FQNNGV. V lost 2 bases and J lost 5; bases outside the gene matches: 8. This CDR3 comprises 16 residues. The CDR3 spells CASSLLPSGGFETQYF. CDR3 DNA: TGTGCCAGCAGCTTATTGCCTAGCGGGGGTTTTGAGACCCAGTACTTC.

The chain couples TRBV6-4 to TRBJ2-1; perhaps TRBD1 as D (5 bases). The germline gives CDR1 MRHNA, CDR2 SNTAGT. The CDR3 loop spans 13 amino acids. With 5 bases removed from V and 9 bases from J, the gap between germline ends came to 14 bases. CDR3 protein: CASSHTQGSEQFF. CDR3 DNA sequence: TGTGCCAGCAGTCACACCCAGGGAAGTGAGCAGTTCTTC.

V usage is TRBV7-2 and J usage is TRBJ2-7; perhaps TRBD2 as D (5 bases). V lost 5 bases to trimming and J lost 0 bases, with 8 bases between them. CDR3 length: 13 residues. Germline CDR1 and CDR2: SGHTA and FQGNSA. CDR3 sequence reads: CASSRTYSYEQYV. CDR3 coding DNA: TGTGCCAGCAGCCGGACTTACTCCTACGAGCAGTACGTC.

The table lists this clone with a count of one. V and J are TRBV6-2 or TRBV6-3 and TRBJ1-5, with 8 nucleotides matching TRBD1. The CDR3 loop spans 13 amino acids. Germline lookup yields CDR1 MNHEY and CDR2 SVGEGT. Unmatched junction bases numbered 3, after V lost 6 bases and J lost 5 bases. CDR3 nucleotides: TGTGCCAGCAGCCGGGGACAGGATCAGCCCCAGCATTTT. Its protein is CASSRGQDQPQHF.

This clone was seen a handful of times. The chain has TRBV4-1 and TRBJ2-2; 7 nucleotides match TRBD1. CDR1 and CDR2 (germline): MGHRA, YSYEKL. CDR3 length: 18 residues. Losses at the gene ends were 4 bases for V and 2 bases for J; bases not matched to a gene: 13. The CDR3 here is CASSRVVRQGVNTGELFF. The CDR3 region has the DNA TGCGCCAGCAGCCGAGTAGTTAGACAGGGAGTAAACACCGGGGAGCTGTTTTTT.

This CDR3 is CASSLAASIPDTQYF. CDR3 DNA sequence: TGTGCCAGCAGCTTAGCGGCCAGTATCCCAGATACGCAGTATTTT. This chain links TRBV7-9 with TRBJ2-3; no clear D gene. Germline loops: CDR1 SEHNR, CDR2 FQNEAQ (reference sequence). This CDR3 contains 15 residues. Trimming removed 0 bases from V and 4 bases from J, with 11 bases in between. The full variable domain, with the rest looked up from reference TRBV7-9 and TRBJ2-3, is DTGVSQNPRHKITKRGQNVTFRCDPISEHNRLYWYRQTLGQGPEFLTYFQNEAQLEKSRLLSDRFSAERPKGSFSTLEIQRTEQGDSAMYLCASSLAASIPDTQYFGPGTRLTVL.

CDR3 loop: CASSQRSGGGTDTQYF. In DNA form, the CDR3 reads TGTGCCAGCAGCCAGAGAAGCGGGGGGGGCACAGATACGCAGTATTTT. V usage is TRBV7-7 and J usage is TRBJ2-3, with 10 bases matching TRBD2. CDR1 is SSHAT and CDR2 is FNYEAQ in the germline V gene (reference sequence). CDR3 length equals 16 residues. V gave up 5 bases and J gave up 1 base; unmatched junction bases: 6.

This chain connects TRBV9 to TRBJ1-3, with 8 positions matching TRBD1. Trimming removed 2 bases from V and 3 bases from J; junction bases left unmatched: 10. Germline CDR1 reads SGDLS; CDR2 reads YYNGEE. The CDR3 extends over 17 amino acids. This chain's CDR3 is CASSVALTGAGGNTIYF. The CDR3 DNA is TGTGCCAGCAGCGTGGCCCTGACAGGGGCGGGTGGAAACACCATATATTTT.

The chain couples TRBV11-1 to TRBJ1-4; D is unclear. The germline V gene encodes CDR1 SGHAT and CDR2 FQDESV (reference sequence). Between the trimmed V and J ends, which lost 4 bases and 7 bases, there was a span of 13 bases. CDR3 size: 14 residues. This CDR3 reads CASSSRSQGEKLFF. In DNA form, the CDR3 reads TGTGCCAGCAGCTCACGGTCACAAGGTGAAAAACTGTTTTTT.

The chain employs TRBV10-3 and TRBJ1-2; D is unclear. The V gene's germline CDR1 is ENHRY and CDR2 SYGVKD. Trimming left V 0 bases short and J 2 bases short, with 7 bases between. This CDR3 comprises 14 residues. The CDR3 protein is CAISESTGNYGYTF. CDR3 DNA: TGTGCCATCAGTGAGTCAACCGGGAACTATGGCTACACCTTC.

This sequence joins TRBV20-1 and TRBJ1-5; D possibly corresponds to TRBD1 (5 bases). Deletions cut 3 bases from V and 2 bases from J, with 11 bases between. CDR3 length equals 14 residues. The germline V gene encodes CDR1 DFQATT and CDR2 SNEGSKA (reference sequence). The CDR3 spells CSASELGGNQPQHF. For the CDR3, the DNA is TGCAGTGCTAGTGAATTGGGGGGCAATCAGCCCCAGCATTTT.

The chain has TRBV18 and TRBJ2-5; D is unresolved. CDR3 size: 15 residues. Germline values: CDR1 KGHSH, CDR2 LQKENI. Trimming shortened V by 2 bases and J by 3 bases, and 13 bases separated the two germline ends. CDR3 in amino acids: CASSPGLGIEETQYF. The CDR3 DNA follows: TGTGCCAGCTCACCAGGATTAGGAATCGAAGAGACCCAGTACTTC.

The CDR3 is CASSLPAGVGETQYF. In DNA, the CDR3 is TGTGCCAGCAGCTTGCCAGCGGGGGTCGGGGAGACCCAGTACTTC. The rearrangement joins TRBV5-4 to TRBJ2-5, with 8 bases matching TRBD2. With 1 base clipped from V and 5 bases from J, the junction kept 7 bases outside the gene matches. This CDR3 has 15 residues. CDR1 is SGHNT and CDR2 is YYREEE in the germline V gene (reference sequence).

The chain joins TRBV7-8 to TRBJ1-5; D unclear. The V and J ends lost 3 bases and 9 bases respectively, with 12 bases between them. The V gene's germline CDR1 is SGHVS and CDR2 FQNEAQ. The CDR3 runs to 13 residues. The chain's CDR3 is CASSLTVKGPQHF. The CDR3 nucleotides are TGTGCCAGCAGCTTGACGGTCAAAGGGCCCCAGCATTTT. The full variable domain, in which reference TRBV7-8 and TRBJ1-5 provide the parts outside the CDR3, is GAGVSQSPRYKVAKRGQDVALRCDPISGHVSLFWYQQALGQGPEFLTYFQNEAQLDKSGLPSDRFFAERPEGSVSTLKIQRTQQEDSAVYLCASSLTVKGPQHFGDGTRLSIL.

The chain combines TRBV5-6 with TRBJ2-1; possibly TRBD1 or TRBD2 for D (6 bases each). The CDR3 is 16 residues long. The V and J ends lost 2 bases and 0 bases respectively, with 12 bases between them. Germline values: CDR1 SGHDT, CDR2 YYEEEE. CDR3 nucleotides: TGTGCCAGCAGCTTCGCGCGGGACACCTCCTACAATGAGCAGTTCTTC. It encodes CASSFARDTSYNEQFF.

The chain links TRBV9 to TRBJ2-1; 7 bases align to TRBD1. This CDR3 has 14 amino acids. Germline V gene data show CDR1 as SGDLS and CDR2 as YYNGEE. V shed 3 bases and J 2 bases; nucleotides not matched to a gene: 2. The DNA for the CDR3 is TGTGCCAGCAGCGAGGGGACAGCCTACAATGAGCAGTTCTTC. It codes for CASSEGTAYNEQFF.

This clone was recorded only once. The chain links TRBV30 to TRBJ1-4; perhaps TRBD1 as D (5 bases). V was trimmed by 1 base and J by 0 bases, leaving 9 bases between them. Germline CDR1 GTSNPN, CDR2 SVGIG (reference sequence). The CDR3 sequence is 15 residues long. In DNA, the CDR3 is TGTGCCTGGAGTGGTGGAGGGGCAACTAATGAAAAACTGTTTTTT. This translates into CAWSGGGATNEKLFF.

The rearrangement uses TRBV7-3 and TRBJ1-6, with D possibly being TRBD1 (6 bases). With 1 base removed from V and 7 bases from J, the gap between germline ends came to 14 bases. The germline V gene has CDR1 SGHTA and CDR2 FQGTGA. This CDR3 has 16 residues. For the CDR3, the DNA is TGTGCCAGCAGCTTAAGGGTCCGGGGGCTGAATTCACCCCTCCACTTT. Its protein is CASSLRVRGLNSPLHF.

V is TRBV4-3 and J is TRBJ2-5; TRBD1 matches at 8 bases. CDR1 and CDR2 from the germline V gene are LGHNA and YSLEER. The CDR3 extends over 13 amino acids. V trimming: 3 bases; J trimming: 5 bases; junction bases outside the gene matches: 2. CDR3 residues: CASSHDRGETQYF. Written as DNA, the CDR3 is TGCGCCAGCAGCCACGACAGGGGCGAGACCCAGTACTTC.

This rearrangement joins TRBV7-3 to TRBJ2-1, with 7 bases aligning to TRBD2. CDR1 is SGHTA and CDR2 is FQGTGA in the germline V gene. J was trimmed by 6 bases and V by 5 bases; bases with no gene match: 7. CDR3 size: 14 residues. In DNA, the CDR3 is TGTGCCAGCAGCCCTGGGCGGGGGAGCAATGAGCAGTTCTTC. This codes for CASSPGRGSNEQFF.

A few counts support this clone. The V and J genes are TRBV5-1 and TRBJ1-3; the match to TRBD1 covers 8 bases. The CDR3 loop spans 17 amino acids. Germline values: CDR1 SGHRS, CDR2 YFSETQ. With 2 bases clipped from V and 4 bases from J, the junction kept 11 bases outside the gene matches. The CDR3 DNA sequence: TGCGCCAGCAGCTTAACCCAGGGGGCTCTCGGAGGAAACACCATATATTTT. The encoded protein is CASSLTQGALGGNTIYF.

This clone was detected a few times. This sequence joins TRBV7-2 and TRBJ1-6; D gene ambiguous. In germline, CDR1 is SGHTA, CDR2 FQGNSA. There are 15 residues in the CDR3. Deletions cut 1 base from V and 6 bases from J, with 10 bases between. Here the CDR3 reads CASSLGSRSNSPLHF. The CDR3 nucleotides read TGTGCCAGCAGCTTAGGTTCGCGGAGTAATTCACCCCTCCACTTT.

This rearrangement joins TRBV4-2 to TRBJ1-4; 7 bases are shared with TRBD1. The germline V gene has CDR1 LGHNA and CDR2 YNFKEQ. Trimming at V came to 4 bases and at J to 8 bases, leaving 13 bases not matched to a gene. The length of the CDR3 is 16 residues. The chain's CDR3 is CASSRPGGGGREKLFF. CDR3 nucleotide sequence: TGTGCCAGCAGCCGACCAGGGGGAGGGGGAAGAGAAAAACTGTTTTTT.